This entry lists 10 T cell receptor beta chains sequenced from one sample in a study of blood T cell repertoires in COVID-19. TCRdb's copy holds only in-frame clones and misses some; the assay was immunoSEQ multiplex PCR. The sample has about 150,000 clones, around nine tenths seen once; the top ten hold about 0.54%. Sequenced: peripheral blood. Every receptor here comes from a man aged 50 to 59 with acute or convalescent COVID-19.

The rearrangement joins TRBV27 to TRBJ2-7; 10 bases line up with TRBD1. Per the germline V gene, CDR1 is MNHEY and CDR2 is SMNVEV (reference sequence). The CDR3 runs to 13 residues. CDR3 DNA sequence: TGTGCGACCAGGACAGGGGGATCCTACGAGCAGTACTTC. This encodes CATRTGGSYEQYF.

The chain is built from TRBV19 and TRBJ1-5, with TRBD1 identical over 7 bases. The CDR3 is 15 residues long. Trimming at V came to 5 bases and at J to 4 bases, leaving 8 bases not matched to a gene. CDR1 and CDR2 from the germline V gene are LNHDA and SQIVND (reference sequence). CDR3 DNA: TGTGCCAGTAGTTTAGGGGGCATCGCGAATCAGCCCCAGCATTTT. It is translated as CASSLGGIANQPQHF. The full variable domain, its missing parts supplied by reference TRBV19 and TRBJ1-5, is DGGITQSPKYLFRKEGQNVTLSCEQNLNHDAMYWYRQDPGQGLRLIYYSQIVNDFQKGDIAEGYSVSREKKESFPLTVTSAQKNPTAFYLCASSLGGIANQPQHFGDGTRLSIL.

This clone appeared once. The genes are TRBV30 and TRBJ1-2; D is undetermined. This CDR3 has 14 amino acids. V was trimmed by 3 bases and J by 2 bases, leaving 13 bases between them. CDR1 is GTSNPN, CDR2 SVGIG, per germline (reference sequence). CDR3 nucleotides: TGTGCCTGGAGCATCGGGAGGGTGAACTATGGCTACACCTTC. This translates into CAWSIGRVNYGYTF.

This chain joins TRBV18 and TRBJ1-5; a weak D match, TRBD1 (6 bases). The CDR3 loop spans 15 amino acids. Trimming left V 4 bases short and J 1 base short, with 11 bases between. Germline-derived CDR1 and CDR2 are KGHSH and LQKENI. In nucleotides, the CDR3 is TGTGCCAGCTCACTCGGCAGGGGAAGCAATCAGCCCCAGCATTTT. This gives the protein CASSLGRGSNQPQHF.

This chain connects TRBV20-1 to TRBJ2-1; 8 nucleotides match TRBD2. Trimming at V came to 3 bases and at J to 5 bases, leaving 6 bases not matched to a gene. This CDR3 comprises 14 residues. Per the germline V gene, CDR1 is DFQATT and CDR2 is SNEGSKA (reference sequence). The CDR3 protein is CSASRREDNNEQFF. The CDR3 coding sequence is TGCAGTGCTAGTCGGCGGGAGGACAACAATGAGCAGTTCTTC.

This sequence joins TRBV4-3 and TRBJ2-5, with D maybe TRBD2 (6 bases). Trimming removed 2 bases at V and 5 bases at J, with 9 bases between. CDR3 length: 13 amino acids. In germline, CDR1 is LGHNA, CDR2 YSLEER. The CDR3 protein is CASSQKRAETQYF. CDR3 DNA sequence: TGCGCCAGCAGCCAAAAGCGGGCGGAGACCCAGTACTTC.

The CDR3 region is CSVSNRGANEKLFF. For the CDR3, the DNA is TGCAGCGTTTCTAACAGGGGTGCTAATGAAAAACTGTTTTTT. The rearrangement links TRBV29-1 to TRBJ1-4, with 7 nucleotides matching TRBD1. Looked up from germline, CDR1 is SQVTM and CDR2 is ANQGSEA. Losses at the gene ends were 5 bases for V and 3 bases for J; bases not matched to a gene: 6. CDR3 length: 14 residues.

The CDR3 coding sequence is TGTGCCAGCATCCTCCAGGGACTAGCGGACTACAATGAGCAGTTCTTC. It yields the protein CASILQGLADYNEQFF. The chain employs TRBV7-9 and TRBJ2-1; 11 nucleotides agree with TRBD2. The V gene's germline CDR1 is SEHNR and CDR2 FQNEAQ (reference sequence). Unmatched junction bases numbered 8, after V lost 7 bases and J lost 3 bases. The CDR3 sequence is 16 residues long.

V is TRBV5-1 and J is TRBJ2-5, with D possibly being TRBD1 (5 bases). Germline assignment: CDR1 SGHRS and CDR2 YFSETQ. V was cut by 5 bases and J by 1 base, with 9 bases left in between. The CDR3 consists of 13 residues. CDR3 in DNA: TGCGCCAGCAGGACAGCCACCCAAGAGACCCAGTACTTC. This translates into CASRTATQETQYF.

Here the CDR3 reads CASSLAPGDREKLFF. The CDR3, as DNA: TGTGCCAGCAGCTTAGCCCCGGGGGATCGGGAAAAACTGTTTTTT. This chain connects TRBV7-6 to TRBJ1-4; D is possibly TRBD1 (5 bases). Germline loops: CDR1 SGHVS, CDR2 FNYEAQ. The CDR3 length is 15 residues. V was clipped by 0 bases and J by 8 bases, with 13 bases between them. Full variable domain (remainder filled in from reference TRBV7-6 and TRBJ1-4): GAGVSQSPRYKVTKRGQDVALRCDPISGHVSLYWYRQALGQGPEFLTYFNYEAQQDKSGLPNDRFSAERPEGSISTLTIQRTEQRDSAMYRCASSLAPGDREKLFFGSGTQLSVL.